The entry that follows covers one TCR beta chain sequence. The antigen is undetermined. It was some 84 million PBMCs that unsorted samples used for genomic DNA. The entry originates in a study of shared clonotypes between healthy human individuals. Study-wide points: Clonotype sharing among the donors was expected to vary with sequencing depth. The study sampled only blood, and tissue repertoires likely differ.

Losses at the gene ends were 4 bases for V and 0 bases for J; bases not matched to a gene: 11. Germline V lookup: CDR1 SGHRS, CDR2 YFSETQ. The CDR3 contains 17 residues. Clones were sequenced by immunoSEQ multiplex PCR, and TCRdb holds only the in-frame ones, with some missing. This table has under 600,000 clones, 60% to 80% appearing once. This clonotype was sampled from a woman between 40 and 50 years old in good health. Some clones in this sample may be carry-over from other donors' samples. V and J are TRBV5-1 and TRBJ2-3, with 7 bases aligning to TRBD2. The sequenced material came from PBMCs. This CDR3 reads CASSIPRDYLSTDTQYF. The CDR3 DNA reads TGCGCCAGCAGCATCCCCCGGGACTACCTGAGCACAGATACGCAGTATTTT.